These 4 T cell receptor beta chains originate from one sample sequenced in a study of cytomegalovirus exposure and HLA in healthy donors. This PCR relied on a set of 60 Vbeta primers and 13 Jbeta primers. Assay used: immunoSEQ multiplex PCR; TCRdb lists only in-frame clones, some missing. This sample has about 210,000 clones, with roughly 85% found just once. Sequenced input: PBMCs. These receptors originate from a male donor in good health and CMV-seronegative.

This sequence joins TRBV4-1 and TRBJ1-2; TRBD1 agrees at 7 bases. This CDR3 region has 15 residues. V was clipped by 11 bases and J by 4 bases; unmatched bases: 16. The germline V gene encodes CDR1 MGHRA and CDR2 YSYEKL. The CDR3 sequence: CAGRPPGGKIYGYTF. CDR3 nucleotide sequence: TGCGCCGGGAGACCCCCAGGGGGTAAGATCTATGGCTACACCTTC.

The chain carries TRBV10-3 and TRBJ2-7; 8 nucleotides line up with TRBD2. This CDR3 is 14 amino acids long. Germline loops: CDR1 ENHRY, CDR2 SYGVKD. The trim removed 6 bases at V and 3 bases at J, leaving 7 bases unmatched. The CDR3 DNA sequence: TGTGCCATCAGAACGACTAGCGAGGGCTACGAGCAGTACTTC. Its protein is CAIRTTSEGYEQYF.

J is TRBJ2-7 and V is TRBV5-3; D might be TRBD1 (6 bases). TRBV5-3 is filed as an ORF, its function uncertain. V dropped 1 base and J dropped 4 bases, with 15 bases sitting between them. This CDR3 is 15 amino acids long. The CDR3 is CARSLNREERYEQYF. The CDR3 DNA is TGTGCCAGAAGCTTGAACAGGGAAGAGCGATACGAGCAGTACTTC.

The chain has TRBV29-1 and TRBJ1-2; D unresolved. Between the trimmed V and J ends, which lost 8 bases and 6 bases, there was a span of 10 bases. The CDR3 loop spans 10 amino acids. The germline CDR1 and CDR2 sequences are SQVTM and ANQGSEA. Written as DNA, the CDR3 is TGCAGCTCCCTTTCCCATGGCTACACCTTC. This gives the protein CSSLSHGYTF.